A selection of T cell receptor beta chains follows, all from one sample in a study of identifying expanded T cells in peripheral blood. TCRdb's copy holds only in-frame clones and misses some; the assay was immunoSEQ multiplex PCR. The data show about 58,000 clones, with about four fifths seen just once and around a sixth held by the top ten. The sample consisted of blood. The receptors were gathered from a person between 18 and 75 years old in good health. Each CDR3 is given with its conserved first and last residue. The D gene is left open where the match is weak. The size entry is marked missing in some rows and otherwise reads once, few, many or a size class.

j_call: TRBJ1-6
clone_size: few
v_call: TRBV7-2
d_call: TRBD1
cdr3_aa: CASSAGQGPSTPLHF
cdr3_nt: TGTGCCAGCAGCGCCGGACAGGGGCCCTCAACGCCCCTCCACTTT

j_call: TRBJ2-3
clone_size: once
v_call: TRBV7-8
d_call: -
cdr3_aa: CASSPTGDTQYF
cdr3_nt: TGTGCCAGCAGCCCAACAGGGGATACGCAGTATTTT

j_call: TRBJ2-1
clone_size: -
v_call: TRBV27
d_call: TRBD2
cdr3_aa: CASSLTKTSGVTYNEQFF
cdr3_nt: TGTGCCAGCAGTCTTACTAAGACTAGCGGGGTGACCTACAATGAGCAGTTCTTC

j_call: TRBJ2-6
clone_size: -
v_call: TRBV23-1
d_call: TRBD1
cdr3_aa: CATQGVSGANVLTF
cdr3_nt: TGCGCCACCCAGGGGGTGTCTGGGGCCAACGTCCTGACTTTC

j_call: TRBJ2-1
clone_size: -
v_call: TRBV27
d_call: -
cdr3_aa: CASSFRGSGNEQFF
cdr3_nt: TGTGCCAGCAGTTTTCGGGGTTCGGGTAATGAGCAGTTCTTC

j_call: TRBJ1-4
clone_size: -
v_call: TRBV19
d_call: TRBD1
cdr3_aa: CASSAPGQPNEKLFF
cdr3_nt: TGTGCCAGTAGTGCTCCGGGACAGCCTAATGAAAAACTGTTTTTT

j_call: TRBJ2-3
clone_size: -
v_call: TRBV29-1
d_call: -
cdr3_aa: CSVEGLGHLTDTQYF
cdr3_nt: TGCAGCGTTGAAGGCCTGGGACATCTCACAGATACGCAGTATTTT

j_call: TRBJ1-1
clone_size: -
v_call: TRBV6-5
d_call: TRBD1
cdr3_aa: CASSSTGFTEAFF
cdr3_nt: TGTGCCAGCAGCTCGACAGGGTTCACTGAAGCTTTCTTT

j_call: TRBJ2-3
clone_size: -
v_call: TRBV7-8
d_call: -
cdr3_aa: CASIVRAGVGDTQYF
cdr3_nt: TGTGCCAGCATCGTTAGGGCCGGGGTCGGGGATACGCAGTATTTT

j_call: TRBJ1-1
clone_size: -
v_call: TRBV19
d_call: -
cdr3_aa: CASSLRLNTEAFF
cdr3_nt: TGTGCCAGTAGCCTCAGATTGAACACTGAAGCTTTCTTT

j_call: TRBJ1-1
clone_size: -
v_call: TRBV5-5
d_call: -
cdr3_aa: CASSSRPQVNTEAFF
cdr3_nt: TGTGCCAGCAGCTCCCGACCTCAAGTGAACACTGAAGCTTTCTTT

j_call: TRBJ2-5
clone_size: -
v_call: TRBV5-8
d_call: -
cdr3_aa: CASSNLQGYETQYF
cdr3_nt: TGTGCCAGCAGCAACCTTCAGGGATACGAGACCCAGTACTTC

j_call: TRBJ2-2
clone_size: -
v_call: TRBV27
d_call: -
cdr3_aa: CASSIRFGPGELFF
cdr3_nt: TGTGCCAGCAGCATAAGATTCGGCCCCGGGGAGCTGTTTTTT

j_call: TRBJ2-7
clone_size: -
v_call: TRBV29-1
d_call: -
cdr3_aa: CSVRQNSYEQYF
cdr3_nt: TGCAGCGTCCGACAGAACTCCTACGAGCAGTACTTC

j_call: TRBJ2-3
clone_size: once
v_call: TRBV6-5
d_call: -
cdr3_aa: CASSNNRGTDTQYF
cdr3_nt: TGTGCCAGCAGCAATAACAGGGGCACAGATACGCAGTATTTT

j_call: TRBJ2-2
clone_size: once
v_call: TRBV19
d_call: TRBD2
cdr3_aa: CASSIELAANTGELFF
cdr3_nt: TGTGCCAGTAGTATAGAACTAGCGGCCAACACCGGGGAGCTGTTTTTT

j_call: TRBJ1-1
clone_size: -
v_call: TRBV6-5
d_call: -
cdr3_aa: CASSYGPMVFTEAFF
cdr3_nt: TGTGCCAGCAGTTACGGCCCGATGGTGTTCACTGAAGCTTTCTTT

j_call: TRBJ2-3
clone_size: -
v_call: TRBV11-2
d_call: -
cdr3_aa: CASSLRAGSDTQYF
cdr3_nt: TGTGCCAGCAGCCTAAGGGCGGGATCAGATACGCAGTATTTT

j_call: TRBJ2-3
clone_size: -
v_call: TRBV5-1
d_call: TRBD2
cdr3_aa: CASSSSGGAYDTQYF
cdr3_nt: TGCGCCAGCAGCTCTAGCGGGGGGGCCTACGATACGCAGTATTTT

j_call: TRBJ1-1
clone_size: -
v_call: TRBV6-6
d_call: -
cdr3_aa: CASRGLKGEKAFF
cdr3_nt: TGTGCCAGCAGGGGACTTAAGGGCGAAAAAGCTTTCTTT

j_call: TRBJ1-1
clone_size: once
v_call: TRBV15
d_call: -
cdr3_aa: CATSPTSSYLNTEAFF
cdr3_nt: TGTGCCACCAGCCCTACGTCATCTTACTTGAACACTGAAGCTTTCTTT

j_call: TRBJ1-6
clone_size: -
v_call: TRBV7-9
d_call: -
cdr3_aa: CASSRAGSSYNSPLHF
cdr3_nt: TGTGCCAGCAGCCGTGCAGGGAGCTCCTATAATTCACCCCTCCACTTT

j_call: TRBJ1-4
clone_size: -
v_call: TRBV2
d_call: -
cdr3_aa: CASSRDISNEKLFF
cdr3_nt: TGTGCCAGCAGCCGGGACATAAGTAATGAAAAACTGTTTTTT

j_call: TRBJ2-3
clone_size: -
v_call: TRBV7-7
d_call: -
cdr3_aa: CASSGGSGDTQYF
cdr3_nt: TGTGCCAGCAGCGGGGGATCCGGAGATACGCAGTATTTT

j_call: TRBJ2-3
clone_size: -
v_call: TRBV9
d_call: -
cdr3_aa: CASSPWTSAEDTQYF
cdr3_nt: TGTGCCAGCAGCCCTTGGACGTCAGCAGAGGATACGCAGTATTTT

j_call: TRBJ2-1
clone_size: -
v_call: TRBV4-2
d_call: -
cdr3_aa: CASSQDPRGLVDEQFF
cdr3_nt: TGTGCCAGCAGCCAAGATCCGCGGGGTCTTGTTGATGAGCAGTTCTTC

j_call: TRBJ2-1
clone_size: -
v_call: TRBV19
d_call: -
cdr3_aa: CASTGQFNEQFF
cdr3_nt: TGTGCCAGTACCGGACAGTTCAATGAGCAGTTCTTC

j_call: TRBJ2-2
clone_size: -
v_call: TRBV7-2
d_call: -
cdr3_aa: CAEQQGAGELFF
cdr3_nt: TGTGCCGAGCAGCAGGGCGCCGGGGAGCTGTTTTTT

j_call: TRBJ2-1
clone_size: -
v_call: TRBV7-7
d_call: -
cdr3_aa: CASSQGGGDEQFF
cdr3_nt: TGTGCCAGCAGTCAGGGCGGGGGCGATGAGCAGTTCTTC

j_call: TRBJ1-5
clone_size: -
v_call: TRBV18
d_call: -
cdr3_aa: CASSPGLGNQPQHF
cdr3_nt: TGTGCCAGCTCACCAGGGTTGGGCAATCAGCCCCAGCATTTT